This paragraph covers one TCR beta chain sequence. This clonotype was counted only a few times. Its antigen is not yet known. No base qualities exist here, and no much larger clone lies one base off it. This specimen belongs to a study of T-cell memory formation after mild COVID-19 (dated by TCRdb to about 2021). Background for the entire study: TCR sequence clusters from the two donors were found to be largely donor specific. In a couple of donors, T-cell clones that expanded and contracted after mild COVID-19 were tracked by sequencing TCRalpha and TCRbeta repertoires over time. The cohort was made up of two young adult volunteers, one female and one male, who were previously healthy.

Counted from cysteine to phenylalanine, this CDR3 has 12 amino acids. Left in the record is the CDR3 DNA by itself, 36 bases read in frame from the first base. Taken from the germline V gene (reference sequence), the CDR1 and CDR2 loops are DFQATT and SNEGSKA. V and J are truncated by 5 bases and 2 bases respectively, leaving an intervening sequence of 9 bases. The listed sequencing device is Illumina NovaSeq 6000. cDNA libraries for TCRalpha and TCRbeta were prepared by 5'RACE using constant-segment primers, with sample barcodes and unique molecular identifiers added. Trizol reagent was used to extract RNA from every sample. Amplification of the libraries took two PCR steps, and the second step added a second sample barcode plus Illumina TruSeq adapters. The libraries were sequenced on an Illumina NovaSeq using 2 x 150 bp paired-end reads. On the authors' methods: The reads were demultiplexed and collapsed into UMI-guided consensus sequences using migec v1.2.7. Using mixcr v2.1.11, UMI consensuses were aligned to TRA and TRB V and J templates and then assembled into clonotypes. Expanded or contracted clonotypes were those called significant by both edgeR and NoisET, with noise models trained on biological replicates. For edgeR calls, a false discovery rate-adjusted p below 0.01 and a log2 fold-change threshold of 1 were applied. PCA with hierarchical clustering of max-normalized trajectories of the 1000 most abundant clonotypes was used as exploratory dynamics analysis. Separately sequenced CD4+ and CD8+ repertoires were used to assign the CD4 or CD8 phenotype of responding clones. TCRdb ran its own pipeline on the public reads, namely fastp trimming at Q25 and MiXCR clone calling, and kept in-frame beta chains. Rows with a matching CDR3 protein are joined into one entry that keeps the most common DNA and genes. The V and J calls here are based on TCRdb, not the publication. This sample holds fewer than 150,000 distinct CDR3 sequences; approximately 17% were observed only once. Roughly 5.3% of the sample rests with the top ten.

Results and caveats for the whole study, not just this receptor: SARS-CoV-2 specificity was not confirmed for the second-wave clones peaking on day 37. The study covered only two mild cases, and larger cohorts including severe cases with pre-infection samples were considered necessary. Contracting CD4+ clones were located mainly in the CM and EM memory subsets, whereas CD8+ clones were found to be enriched in EMRA. Balanced CD4/CD8 phenotypes were observed for clones contracting from day 15 to 85, whereas a bias towards CD4+ was observed for a second wave of clones expanding from day 15 to 37. Some responding clones were found in pre-infection memory, which suggests that pre-existing cross-reactive memory T cells took part in the SARS-CoV-2 response.

Ficoll-Paque density gradient centrifugation was used to isolate PBMCs. The TCR originated in a man aged 18 to 29 who had mild COVID-19 (a few samples of this study predate the infection). The sample titles of this study are shuffled in the database, so cell type and time point are left out; the donor was told from shared clones. The chain is made from TRBV20-1 and TRBJ1-1; TRBD1 is a possible D gene, resting on 5 matching bases. The specimen sequenced was PBMCs or a T cell subset sorted from them (not recorded which). The bases read TGCAGTGCTTTGGGGCCTAACACTGAAGCTTTCTTT. This gives the protein CSALGPNTEAFF.